These T cell receptor beta chains were read from a single sample in a study of OX40 agonist ivuxolimab in advanced cancers. Clones were sequenced by immunoSEQ multiplex PCR, and TCRdb holds only the in-frame ones, with some missing. The table records around 95,000 clones, 85% to 95% of them present only once. The starting material was CD4+ or CD8+ T cells sorted from blood, obtained in a trial of the OX40 agonist ivuxolimab. Receptors originate from an adult with an advanced solid tumor such as melanoma, head and neck, liver or kidney cancer. Each CDR3 is given with its conserved first and last residue. The D gene is left open where the match is weak.

J gene	V gene	D gene	CDR3 protein	CDR3 DNA
TRBJ1-6	TRBV6-6	TRBD1	CASRPRTGRSPLHF	TGTGCCAGCAGGCCCAGGACAGGGAGATCACCCCTCCACTTT
TRBJ1-5	TRBV28	TRBD1	CASSLLGGGLRPQHF	TGTGCCAGCAGTTTGTTAGGGGGCGGGCTAAGGCCCCAGCATTTT
TRBJ2-3	TRBV9	.	CASSRGTDTQYF	TGTGCCAGCAGCAGGGGCACAGATACGCAGTATTTT
TRBJ1-4	TRBV5-1	.	CASSLAGGTNEKLFF	TGCGCCAGCAGCTTGGCCGGGGGGACTAATGAAAAACTGTTTTTT
TRBJ1-3	TRBV5-1	TRBD1	CASSLRTGRSGNTIYF	TGCGCCAGCAGCTTGCGGACAGGCCGCTCTGGAAACACCATATATTTT
TRBJ1-2	TRBV10-3	.	CAISDPMLGSGFTF	TGTGCCATCAGTGACCCCATGCTTGGGTCGGGGTTCACCTTC
TRBJ1-1	TRBV27	.	CASSFFGGEGFTEAFF	TGTGCCAGCAGTTTTTTTGGGGGGGAAGGTTTTACTGAAGCTTTCTTT
TRBJ1-1	TRBV7-2	TRBD1	CASSSQLRQGEAFF	TGTGCCAGCAGCTCTCAACTTCGACAGGGTGAAGCTTTCTTT
TRBJ1-1	TRBV30	TRBD1	CAWSTPGGAYTEAFF	TGTGCCTGGAGTACCCCAGGGGGCGCTTACACTGAAGCTTTCTTT
TRBJ1-4	TRBV7-9	TRBD1	CASSRGQGGEKLFF	TGTGCCAGTAGCCGAGGACAGGGCGGCGAAAAACTGTTTTTT
TRBJ1-5	TRBV19	.	CASSIGGGSNQPQHF	TGTGCCAGTAGTATAGGGGGGGGTAGCAATCAGCCCCAGCATTTT
TRBJ1-4	TRBV2	TRBD1	CASSEWDRGEKLFF	TGTGCCAGCAGTGAATGGGACAGGGGCGAAAAACTGTTTTTT
TRBJ2-2	TRBV9	.	CASSSRGREHTGELFF	TGTGCCAGCAGCTCCCGGGGGCGGGAGCACACCGGGGAGCTGTTTTTT
TRBJ2-7	TRBV19	TRBD1	CASRKDRGAYEQYF	TGTGCCAGTAGAAAGGACAGGGGGGCTTACGAGCAGTACTTC
TRBJ2-6	TRBV15	.	CATSRGFQTTSGANVLTF	TGTGCCACCAGCAGAGGTTTCCAGACTACCTCTGGGGCCAACGTCCTGACTTTC
TRBJ2-2	TRBV5-1	.	CASRTVPVGTGELFF	TGCGCCAGCAGGACAGTCCCCGTCGGCACCGGGGAGCTGTTTTTT
TRBJ2-1	TRBV19	.	CASSRGGLSYNEQFF	TGTGCCAGTAGTAGAGGCGGCCTCTCCTACAATGAGCAGTTCTTC
TRBJ1-2	TRBV28	.	CASSLQGYGYTF	TGTGCCAGCAGTTTACAGGGCTATGGCTACACCTTC
TRBJ1-3	TRBV30	.	CAWARGTDPGNTIYF	TGTGCCTGGGCCAGAGGGACGGACCCTGGAAACACCATATATTTT
TRBJ2-5	TRBV27	TRBD2	CASSPGLAAPSYF	TGTGCCAGCAGTCCCGGACTAGCGGCCCCTTCTTACTTC
TRBJ2-3	TRBV11-1	.	CASSRSTDTQYF	TGTGCCAGCAGCCGTAGCACAGATACGCAGTATTTT
TRBJ2-1	TRBV6-5	.	CASRAWDQVEQFF	TGTGCCAGCCGGGCCTGGGATCAGGTTGAGCAGTTCTTC
TRBJ1-1	TRBV28	TRBD1	CASILTGGGTEAFF	TGTGCCAGCATCTTGACAGGGGGCGGCACTGAAGCTTTCTTT
TRBJ2-1	TRBV7-6	TRBD2	CASSLASGIDNEQFF	TGTGCCAGCAGCTTAGCTAGCGGGATCGACAATGAGCAGTTCTTC
TRBJ1-5	TRBV4-1	.	CASSRSGGYNQPQHF	TGCGCCAGCAGCCGGTCCGGGGGTTACAATCAGCCCCAGCATTTT